Each of the 3 T cell receptor beta chains below was sequenced from the same sample in a study of cytomegalovirus exposure and HLA in healthy donors. 13 Jbeta primers and 60 Vbeta primers were used for the PCR. Method: immunoSEQ multiplex PCR; TCRdb's copy keeps in-frame clones and lacks some. The sample yields 98,000 or so clones, about 75% seen once. The specimen was PBMCs. The receptors originated from a man aged 55 to 70 in good health and CMV-seropositive.

The V gene is TRBV6-6, the J gene TRBJ2-5, with 7 bases lining up with TRBD2. The closer fit of TRBJ2-7 to the DNA end suggests the J call may be wrong. CDR1 is MNHNY, CDR2 SVGAGI, per germline (reference sequence). The CDR3 contains 13 residues. The CDR3 nucleotides read TGTGCCAGCAGCACGCAGCGGGGCAGCGAGCAGTACTTC. The encoded protein is CASSTQRGSEQYF.

With regard to this clone: Other nucleotide sequences from this sample produce the same CDR3. The chain joins TRBV10-3 to TRBJ1-1; 11 nucleotides line up with TRBD1. J lost 4 bases, V lost 5 bases, and 3 bases had no gene match. The CDR3 consists of 14 residues. Germline-derived CDR1 and CDR2 are ENHRY and SYGVKD. In nucleotides, the CDR3 is TGTGCCATCAGTCCGGACAGGGGGCCCACTGAAGCTTTCTTT. Translating gives CAISPDRGPTEAFF.

The chain has TRBV4-1 and TRBJ2-1; 8 bases fit TRBD2. Unmatched junction bases numbered 16, after V lost 8 bases and J lost 7 bases. Germline CDR1 and CDR2: MGHRA and YSYEKL. This CDR3 comprises 16 residues. The CDR3, as DNA: TGCGCCAGCCTCGGGATAGCGGGGTCCCGGTGGAATGAGCAGTTCTTC. It yields the protein CASLGIAGSRWNEQFF.